These 23 T cell receptor beta chains came from one sample sequenced in a study of T cell repertoires in cytomegalovirus infection. Antigen specificity for these receptors is unknown. MiXCR was run by TCRdb on the reads, yielding one entry per CDR3 protein. Here the sample spans about 570,000 distinct CDR3 sequences, about 39% being singletons. The sequenced sample was cultured PBMCs, obtained from culture after CMV antigen stimulation. These receptors all stem from a human donor in good health (CMV status not recorded). Some clones in this sample may be carry-over from other donors' samples.

This rearrangement joins TRBV5-4 to TRBJ2-2; maybe TRBD2 (5 bases). The germline V and J ends were trimmed by 9 bases and 1 base, with 16 bases remaining between them. Per the germline V gene, CDR1 is SGHNT and CDR2 is YYREEE (reference sequence). This CDR3 contains 15 residues. This chain's CDR3 is CATPGEFGNTGELFF. As DNA, the CDR3 is TGTGCCACCCCCGGGGAGTTTGGGAACACCGGGGAGCTGTTTTTT.

The chain combines TRBV20-1 with TRBJ2-7, with 13 positions matching TRBD2. Trimming took 6 bases from V and 0 from J; bases not matched to a gene: 5. The CDR3 has 15 amino acids. Germline loops: CDR1 DFQATT, CDR2 SNEGSKA (reference sequence). Here the CDR3 DNA reads TGCAGTGCGCCACTAGCGGGAGGGCCCTCCTACGAGCAGTACTTC. Translation gives CSAPLAGGPSYEQYF.

There are many counts of this clonotype. The gene calls are TRBV7-2 and TRBJ2-1; TRBD2 agrees at 8 bases. V was pared by 0 bases and J by 6 bases, with 10 bases of the junction left unmatched. Per the germline V gene, CDR1 is SGHTA and CDR2 is FQGNSA. This CDR3 comprises 17 residues. DNA for the CDR3: TGTGCCAGCAGCTTAGCTACCGGGACTAGGGGACCCAATGAGCAGTTCTTC. Translation: CASSLATGTRGPNEQFF.

CDR3 sequence: CAWKPNRGQYF. As DNA, the CDR3 is TGTGCCTGGAAACCAAATCGTGGGCAGTATTTT. The chain combines TRBV6-5 with TRBJ2-3, with unresolved D. Germline CDR1 is MNHEY and CDR2 is SVGAGI. Trimming took 11 bases from V and 11 from J, leaving 17 bases between them. The CDR3 is 11 residues long.

V usage is TRBV10-2 and J usage is TRBJ2-7, with D perhaps matching TRBD1 (6 bases). Trimming pared 10 bases from V and 1 base from J, leaving 29 bases between. The germline V gene encodes CDR1 WSHSY and CDR2 SAAADI. This CDR3 has 18 amino acids. CDR3 residues: CATRELTGHTEKSYEQYF. The CDR3 DNA is TGCGCCACCAGGGAACTGACAGGCCATACCGAGAAATCCTACGAGCAGTACTTC.

This clonotype turned up a few times. This chain uses TRBV7-2 with TRBJ2-7, with 15 bases fitting TRBD2. The CDR3 length is 18 residues. Germline CDR1 is SGHTA and CDR2 is FQGNSA. The V gene end was trimmed by 1 base and the J gene end by 2 bases; junction bases not matched to a gene: 6. For the CDR3, the DNA is TGTGCCAGCAGCTTAGTGGGACTAGCGGGGGGAACAACCTACGAGCAGTACTTC. Protein: CASSLVGLAGGTTYEQYF.

This chain connects TRBV19 to TRBJ2-1, with 7 positions matching TRBD2. The length of the CDR3 is 14 residues. The trim removed 1 base at V and 9 bases at J, leaving 6 bases unmatched. Germline CDR1 LNHDA, CDR2 SQIVND (reference sequence). CDR3 DNA: TGTGCCAGTAGTATAGCGGCGACTAGCAGTGAGCAGTTCTTC. Residues: CASSIAATSSEQFF.

V usage is TRBV7-2 and J usage is TRBJ2-1; D is possibly TRBD2 (5 bases). Germline V lookup: CDR1 SGHTA, CDR2 FQGNSA. This CDR3 region has 14 residues. Trimming removed 5 bases from V and 9 bases from J, with 17 bases in between. The CDR3 sequence: CASSRLGEAGEQFF. In DNA, the CDR3 is TGTGCCAGCAGCCGTCTCGGAGAGGCGGGTGAGCAGTTCTTC.

The chain uses TRBV29-1 and TRBJ2-1; no clear D. The ends were cut back, 6 bases at V and 2 bases at J, with 11 bases in the middle. The CDR3 covers 13 residues. Germline-derived CDR1 and CDR2 are SQVTM and ANQGSEA. In DNA form, the CDR3 reads TGCAGCGTCCTCCGGGCGGCCTACAATGAGCAGTTCTTC. Residues: CSVLRAAYNEQFF.

This clonotype came up a few times. V and J are TRBV7-2 and TRBJ2-1; 9 nucleotides align to TRBD2. The germline V gene encodes CDR1 SGHTA and CDR2 FQGNSA. Trimming removed 1 base from V and 8 bases from J; junction bases left unmatched: 18. The CDR3 runs to 19 residues. For the CDR3, the DNA is TGTGCCAGCAGCTTAGTGATAGGATTCGCGGGAGGGATTAACGATGAGCAGTTCTTC. Amino acids: CASSLVIGFAGGINDEQFF.

The table lists this clonotype with a few counts. The genes are TRBV7-9 and TRBJ1-2, with no clear D. The V end lost 5 bases, the J end lost 6 bases, and 13 bases lay between the germline ends. The CDR3 runs to 13 residues. Germline V lookup: CDR1 SEHNR, CDR2 FQNEAQ (reference sequence). CDR3 sequence (DNA): TGTGCCAGCAGCCTCGATGGACCCGATGGCTACACCTTC. The encoded protein is CASSLDGPDGYTF.

CDR3 region: CASTRHDTQGSTEAFF. The CDR3 DNA sequence: TGTGCCAGCACTCGACACGATACTCAGGGGTCCACTGAAGCTTTCTTT. The chain recombines TRBV28 with TRBJ1-1; the D gene is possibly TRBD1 (6 bases). Germline CDR1 and CDR2: MDHEN and SYDVKM. The ends were cut back, 7 bases at V and 4 bases at J, with 22 bases in the middle. This CDR3 region has 16 residues.

The genes are TRBV6-5 and TRBJ1-6; D not certain. The ends were cut back, 1 base at V and 4 bases at J, with 5 bases in the middle. Germline V gives CDR1 MNHEY, CDR2 SVGAGI. This CDR3 region has 14 residues. The CDR3, as DNA: TGTGCCAGCAGTTACTTGGGATATAATTCACCCCTCCACTTT. It codes for CASSYLGYNSPLHF.

J is TRBJ1-4 and V is TRBV3-1; D is unresolved. Germline V gene data show CDR1 as LGHDT and CDR2 as YNNKEL (reference sequence). With 0 bases removed from V and 3 bases from J, the gap between germline ends came to 17 bases. This CDR3 comprises 18 residues. This CDR3 is CASSQDRRESRANEKLFF. The CDR3 region has the DNA TGTGCCAGCAGCCAAGATCGTCGGGAAAGCCGGGCTAATGAAAAACTGTTTTTT.

The chain joins TRBV5-4 to TRBJ1-1; a weak D match, TRBD1 (5 bases). The V end was cut by 0 bases, the J end by 7 bases, with 10 bases between. The CDR3 covers 13 residues. From germline, CDR1 is SGHNT and CDR2 YYREEE (reference sequence). DNA for the CDR3: TGTGCCAGCAGCTTGGCCACACAGGATGAAGCTTTCTTT. Translated: CASSLATQDEAFF.

V is TRBV7-6 and J is TRBJ1-1; 8 nucleotides agree with TRBD1. Germline V gene lookup returns CDR1 SGHVS and CDR2 FNYEAQ. The CDR3 loop spans 14 amino acids. After removal of 3 bases from V and 3 bases from J, the junction contained 3 bases not matched to a gene. The CDR3 is CASSFLQGDTEAFF. CDR3 bases: TGTGCCAGCAGCTTTCTACAGGGGGACACTGAAGCTTTCTTT. The full variable domain, completed using reference TRBV7-6 and TRBJ1-1, is GAGVSQSPRYKVTKRGQDVALRCDPISGHVSLYWYRQALGQGPEFLTYFNYEAQQDKSGLPNDRFSAERPEGSISTLTIQRTEQRDSAMYRCASSFLQGDTEAFFGQGTRLTVV.

This clonotype was seen only a few times. V usage is TRBV12-5 and J usage is TRBJ1-5, with D tentatively TRBD1 (5 bases). Trimming pared 2 bases from V and 2 bases from J, leaving 7 bases between. Per the germline V gene, CDR1 is LGHNT and CDR2 is FRNRAP. The length of the CDR3 is 14 residues. The CDR3 is CASGLPGGNQPQHF. The CDR3 nucleotides are TGTGCTAGTGGTTTGCCGGGGGGCAATCAGCCCCAGCATTTT.

This clonotype was counted only a few times. This chain links TRBV12-3 or TRBV12-4 with TRBJ2-3; 7 nucleotides match TRBD2. The V and J ends lost 5 bases and 4 bases, in that order; junction bases with no gene match: 9. The length of the CDR3 is 15 residues. The CDR3 sequence is CASSPGRLSADTQYF. The DNA of the CDR3 is TGTGCCAGCAGTCCCGGGAGGCTTAGCGCAGATACGCAGTATTTT.

This clonotype was counted only a few times. The gene calls are TRBV7-2 and TRBJ1-3; perhaps TRBD1 as D (5 bases). Germline V lookup: CDR1 SGHTA, CDR2 FQGNSA. The CDR3 is 15 amino acids. The V end was cut by 5 bases, the J end by 1 base, with 12 bases between. Here the CDR3 DNA reads TGTGCCAGCAGCCCCCATGACAGTTCTGGAAACACCATATATTTT. Its translation is CASSPHDSSGNTIYF.

In this sample, this clonotype turned up a few times. This rearrangement joins TRBV6-2 or TRBV6-3 to TRBJ1-2, with D hard to call. V was cut by 6 bases and J by 8 bases, with 1 base left in between. The CDR3 consists of 8 residues. Looked up from germline, CDR1 is MNHEY and CDR2 is SVGEGT. In DNA, the CDR3 is TGTGCCAGCAGAGGCTACACCTTC. This gives the protein CASRGYTF.

J is TRBJ1-2 and V is TRBV7-2, with TRBD1 as a possible D gene (5 bases). From germline, CDR1 is SGHTA and CDR2 FQGNSA. Trimming shortened V by 5 bases and J by 3 bases, and 16 bases separated the two germline ends. The CDR3 is made up of 15 amino acids. The CDR3 sequence is CASSRTRDGYYGYTF. The CDR3 nucleotides read TGTGCCAGCAGCCGGACCCGGGACGGATACTATGGCTACACCTTC.

The chain carries TRBV10-2 and TRBJ1-2; 10 nucleotides agree with TRBD1. The junction had 4 bases not matched to a gene; V was cut back by 5 bases and J by 4 bases. The V gene's germline CDR1 is WSHSY and CDR2 SAAADI. The CDR3 runs to 14 residues. CDR3 coding DNA: TGCGCCAGCAGTCCGGGACAGGGGACCTATGGCTACACCTTC. Translated, it gives CASSPGQGTYGYTF.

The rearrangement uses TRBV4-1 and TRBJ2-2; no clear D gene. Germline assignment: CDR1 MGHRA and CDR2 YSYEKL. This CDR3 has 15 amino acids. V lost 0 bases and J 5 bases, leaving 10 bases between the germline ends. CDR3 loop: CASSQDSIETGELFF. The CDR3 DNA reads TGCGCCAGCAGCCAAGACTCTATTGAGACCGGGGAGCTGTTTTTT.